Listed below are T cell receptor beta chains from one sample, sequenced in a study of Graves' ophthalmopathy and Graves' hyperthyroidism. MiXCR was run by TCRdb on the multiplex PCR reads, yielding one entry per CDR3 protein. This table has 680,000 or so distinct CDR3 sequences, about 20% appearing once. The sample taken for sequencing was peripheral blood. These receptor sequences come from a woman between 18 and 29 years old with stable Graves' hyperthyroidism. Some clones in this sample may be carry-over from other donors' samples. Each CDR3 is given with its conserved first and last residue. Fields, in order: D gene, J gene, V gene, clone size, CDR3 DNA, CDR3 protein. The D gene is left open where the match is weak. Some rows have no size entry. The others give once, few or many, or a class for an expanded clone.

- TRBJ2-7 TRBV20-1 many TGCAGTGCTAGAGTGCGGCCCTACGAGCAGTACTTC CSARVRPYEQYF
- TRBJ1-2 TRBV3-1 few TGTGCCAGCAGCCCCGGGCCACTACAAGCTGGCTACACCTTC CASSPGPLQAGYTF
- TRBJ1-2 TRBV4-1 many TGCGCCAGCAGCCAAGTCACAGGATACGGCTACACCTTC CASSQVTGYGYTF
- TRBJ2-4 TRBV7-2 - TGTGCCAGCAGCCCTGACCTGCGGGGCAAAAACATTCAGTACTTC CASSPDLRGKNIQYF
TRBD1 TRBJ2-4 TRBV7-2 many TGTGCCAGCAGTTCAGGGGGCTCGACCAAAAACATTAAGTACTTC CASSSGGSTKNIKYF
- TRBJ1-5 TRBV12-3/TRBV12-4 many TGTGCCAGCAGTCGCCATGCCGGGGGCGCGAACCAGCCCCAGCATTTT CASSRHAGGANQPQHF
- TRBJ2-7 TRBV30 many TGTGCCGGAAGACAGGCCGCCTACGAGCAGTACTTC CAGRQAAYEQYF
- TRBJ2-4 TRBV10-3 - TGTGCCACAGTAGGAACCGGGACGACCTTTCTAGCCAAAAACATTCAGTACTTC CATVGTGTTFLAKNIQYF
TRBD1 TRBJ2-7 TRBV11-2 - TGTGCCAGCAGCATTAACAGGGGCTACGAGCAGTACTTC CASSINRGYEQYF
- TRBJ1-1 TRBV6-1 - TGTGCCAGCACCCCCGGCGGACGACACACTGAAGCTTTCTTT CASTPGGRHTEAFF
- TRBJ2-7 TRBV7-2 - TGTGCCAGCAGCTTAGCGTCGCAATTCTACGAGCAGTACTTC CASSLASQFYEQYF
- TRBJ2-7 TRBV30 many TGTGCCTGGCAGGACAGCTCCTACGAGCAGTACTTC CAWQDSSYEQYF
- TRBJ2-7 TRBV6-5 many TGTGCCAGCAGTTCAATGGGGACTGCTGAATACGAGCAGTACTTC CASSSMGTAEYEQYF
TRBD1 TRBJ2-7 TRBV4-1 - TGCGCCAGCAGCCGGTCGGGACAGGGTAACGAGCAGTACTTC CASSRSGQGNEQYF
TRBD1 TRBJ1-2 TRBV27 - TGTGCCAGCAGTTTAGTGGGGCAGGGGGATATCTATGGCTACACCTTC CASSLVGQGDIYGYTF
- TRBJ1-2 TRBV3-1 few TGTGCCAGCAGCCAAGGAGGGACCAGCCGCTACACCTTC CASSQGGTSRYTF